Here is one T cell receptor (beta chain) with its context. Its antigen has not been determined. Base qualities are not at hand, and no much larger clone is one base apart. This entry is derived from a study of cytomegalovirus exposure and HLA in healthy donors (TCRdb year 2017). Context from the whole study: An earlier analysis of about 560 of the donors reported about 280 Gb of sequence data and around 110 million unique TCR beta sequences obtained from approximately 180 million T cells. An early release covering 550 to 700 HLA-typed donors comprised approximately 300 gigabases of sequencing data and about 90 million unique TCR sequences. Among the roughly 400 genotyped donors, around 81% belonged to the genetic ancestry cluster associated with self-reported Caucasian donors. The study aimed to test whether cataloging public T cell receptors could reveal signatures of past pathogen exposure. The T cell repertoires of 666 subjects were profiled by immunosequencing and related to cytomegalovirus serostatus. A separate validation cohort of approximately 130 different subjects was used in addition to the roughly 620-subject first cohort. High-throughput TCR immunosequencing, statistical association of individual TCRs with disease status, and machine learning were combined to predict cytomegalovirus infection status. A later analysis re-examined previously published TCR beta repertoires from about 670 donors and added high-resolution HLA genotyping to investigate patterns of TCR occurrence. Rather than using new phenotypic data, the later analysis identified candidate immune exposures from TCR beta sequences and from how often those sequences occurred across donors. An earlier analysis of around 540 of the donors applied high-throughput TCR beta sequencing to assess whether each TCR beta V gene segment acted as functional or pseudogenic. Donor age, sex, ethnicity and CMV serostatus were collected together with the repertoire data. Genome-wide SNP genotypes for about 60% of the roughly 700 donors were used in a later genetic analysis, which treated that subset as a discovery cohort. Every discovery cohort repertoire had been produced on one sequencing platform. Both class I and class II loci were covered by HLA typing, at four-digit resolution. Typing coverage differed by locus: A, B, C, DRB1 and DQB1 were typed in roughly 620-630 donors, DQA1 in 500 to 550, DPA1 in approximately 600, and DPB1 in just under 480. Four to six DR-DQ haplotypes were handled as single units for association and clustering, since linkage in the cohort was strong. Across approximately 420 genotyped donors of the cohort, an average of approximately 240,000 unique TCR beta nucleotide sequences per donor were sequenced, and approximately 17% of those sequences were non-productive. Beyond this particular receptor, the publication reports: A later analysis found that TCR association rates varied across HLA loci, with DRB1 alleles showing the most associated TCRs and HLA-C alleles the fewest. Fewer than 20 rarely observed V segments, including chromosome 9 orphons, were excluded from the earlier analysis of a few hundred of the donors because counts were too low. In the study, around 160 TCR beta chains were listed as associated with cytomegalovirus. In vitro tests confirmed that three of the cytomegalovirus-associated TCR beta chains recognize cytomegalovirus antigens. In a later genetic analysis, a missense DCLRE1C variant was associated with V-gene and J-gene trimming of TCR beta chains, and the association was replicated in an independent cohort. According to a later analysis, most CMV-associated TCR beta chains appeared to be HLA-restricted, and the HLA associations seemed to be driven largely by CMV exposure. Cytomegalovirus status was reported to be diagnosed by the classifier with high specificity and sensitivity in both the original and validation cohorts. According to a later analysis, parvovirus B19, influenza, CMV and Epstein-Barr virus appeared linked to several top co-occurrence clusters. A further reported finding was that TCR beta sequences accurately predicted the HLA-A and HLA-B alleles for most subjects in the first cohort. At a false discovery rate of 0.05, a later analysis linked about 17,000 TCR beta sequences to specific HLA alleles. Some IMGT-functional V segments, including TRBV6-2 and TRBV6-3, could not be distinguished by the 87-base-pair reads and were therefore excluded. While some public TCRs were present in many individuals, most TCR sequences turned up only very rarely across donors. A group of highly shared sequence variants was considered likely to be a technical artifact of the sequencing pipeline. HLA typing was unavailable for some donors at each locus, so association tests used only the typed subset. In an earlier analysis of some 640 of the donors, most TCR beta V segments were observed in productive rearrangements about 90% or about 30% of the time, broadly matching IMGT annotations. For the cohort, immune exposure information was limited to CMV serostatus. Compared with equally common non-associated chains, HLA-associated TCR beta chains in a later analysis were more clonally expanded and had lower generation probabilities. Compared with the 666-donor mean, donors in an Asian-associated ancestry cluster had fewer N-insertions in productive TCRs, according to a later genetic analysis. Strong co-occurrence of HLA alleles, especially DR and DQ, made assigning TCR associations to individual alleles difficult. Only TCR beta chains were sequenced in this cohort, and the absence of alpha or paired-chain data limited detectable features. The presence/absence analyses assumed that sequencing depth was roughly uniform across donors, and that assumption may not be true. The authors suggested that the approach could potentially be generalized to other disease states and immunological phenotypes. Linkage disequilibrium might explain the correlated functional status among segregating V segments, but an unknown experimental factor could not be excluded.

The cohort consisted of approximately 690 healthy bone marrow donors. Cohort members were all nominally healthy when sampled, although unrecorded immune exposures were likely present. Of the roughly 670 cohort members, about 290 had a positive CMV serostatus and just over 350 had a negative one, while no CMV serostatus was recorded for the donor. A peripheral blood sample was collected from each donor, and TCR beta sequencing was performed on peripheral blood mononuclear cells. Genomic DNA extraction from the blood cell samples was performed with the Qiagen DNeasy Blood Extraction Kit. The protocol used for the library was the immunoSEQ multiplex PCR assay. For the multiplex PCR, a mixture combining 60 forward primers for TCR Vbeta segments and 13 reverse primers for TCR Jbeta segments was used. The CDR3 region of rearranged TCR beta genes was amplified from genomic DNA with a multiplex PCR assay. On the Illumina HiSeq System, the amplified TCR beta libraries were sequenced as 87-base-pair reads. For the original study's pipeline: A later analysis tallied around 87 million unique TCR beta chains across the 640 or so repertoires, and some 10 million of those chains were shared by two or more donors. A nearest-neighbor algorithm error-corrected the raw reads and collapsed the reads into unique sequences, merging closely related sequences to remove PCR and sequencing errors. To assign V, D and J gene segments, CDR3 sequences were aligned to IMGT reference sequences. For a sequence to be retained, at least a six-nucleotide match to both a V gene segment and a J gene segment was required. A rearrangement counted as productive if the CDR3 had no stop codons and remained in frame with V and J, and every other rearrangement counted as non-productive. Following IMGT convention, CDR3 was defined as the stretch from the second conserved V-encoded cysteine to the conserved J-encoded phenylalanine. Sequences without an unambiguous match to a single V gene segment were excluded from the earlier analysis of about 600 of the donors. An earlier analysis of fewer than 750 of the donors called V segments functional above 56.7% productive rearrangements and segregating when the between-donor standard deviation exceeded 5%. A statistical classification framework was built to diagnose cytomegalovirus status from the catalog of TCR beta chain sequences. In a later analysis, TCR nucleotide sequences were compared against IMGT/GENE-DB human TR gene sequences so that V and J genes could be assigned. In a later analysis, CDR3 sequences and most-parsimonious VDJ recombination scenarios were assigned using the TCRdist pipeline. A later analysis defined each TCR beta chain by its CDR3 amino acid sequence plus V-gene family, and excluded reads lacking a unique V-gene family. A later analysis removed several hundred highly shared, low-generation-probability nucleotide sequences to deal with suspected cross-contamination and a sequencing artifact. In a later analysis, a clonal expansion index for each public chain was calculated from normalized within-repertoire ranks of inferred template counts. Generation probabilities in a later analysis came from a VDJ recombination model fitted to out-of-frame rearrangements, and those results were checked against IGoR. A later analysis scored TCR-TCR, TCR-HLA and TCR-CMV co-occurrence with hypergeometric tests, applying a repertoire-size bias correction to TCR pairs. In a later analysis, false discovery rates were estimated by permuting HLA or CMV assignments 20 times. In a later analysis, co-occurring TCRs were grouped using DBSCAN, with TCRdist sequence similarity added in when clustering inside HLA-allele-positive subsets. Repertoires with fewer than 30,000 or more than 120,000 public chains, plus five repertoires with anomalous nucleotide sharing, were excluded from co-occurrence clustering. The immuneACCESS repertoire file appears here via TCRdb, limited to in-frame rearrangements. These files lack a portion of the clones; in checked studies, under half of the deficit traces to unresolved V genes, and the cause of the others is not known. V, J and clone size were drawn from that table, and D and trimming were deduced from the DNA. Present in this sample are fewer than 150,000 clones, roughly 73% of which were seen just once. Approximately 14% of the sample goes to the ten largest clones.

Trimming takes 3 bases off V and 5 bases off J; junction bases not matched to a gene: 6. The germline V gene encodes CDR1 MGHRA and CDR2 YSYEKL. Its CDR3 holds 16 amino acids, cysteine through phenylalanine. The sequence is cut down to CDR3 DNA, 48 bases in frame from base 1. The sequence joins TRBV4-1 to TRBJ2-1, with 11 central nucleotides matching TRBD2. Source material: PBMCs. The TCR sequence derives from a human donor in good health. The sequenced DNA is TGCGCCAGCAGCCATTTATTTAGCGGGGGGGACAATGAGCAGTTCTTC. It codes for CASSHLFSGGDNEQFF.